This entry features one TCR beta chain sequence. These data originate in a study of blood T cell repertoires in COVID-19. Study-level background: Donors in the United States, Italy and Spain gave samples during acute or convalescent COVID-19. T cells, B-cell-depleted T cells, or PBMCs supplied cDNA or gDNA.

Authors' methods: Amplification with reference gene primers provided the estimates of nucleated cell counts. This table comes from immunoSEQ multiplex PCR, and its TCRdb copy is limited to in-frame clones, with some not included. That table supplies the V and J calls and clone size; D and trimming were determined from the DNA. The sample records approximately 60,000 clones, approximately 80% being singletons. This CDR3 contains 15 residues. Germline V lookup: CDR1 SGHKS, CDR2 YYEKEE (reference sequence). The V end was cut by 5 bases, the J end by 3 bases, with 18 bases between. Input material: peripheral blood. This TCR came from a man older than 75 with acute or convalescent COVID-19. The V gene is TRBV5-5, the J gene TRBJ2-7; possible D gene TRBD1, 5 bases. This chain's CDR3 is CASRSETVAYYEQYF. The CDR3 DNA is TGTGCCAGCAGGTCTGAGACAGTAGCATACTACGAGCAGTACTTC.